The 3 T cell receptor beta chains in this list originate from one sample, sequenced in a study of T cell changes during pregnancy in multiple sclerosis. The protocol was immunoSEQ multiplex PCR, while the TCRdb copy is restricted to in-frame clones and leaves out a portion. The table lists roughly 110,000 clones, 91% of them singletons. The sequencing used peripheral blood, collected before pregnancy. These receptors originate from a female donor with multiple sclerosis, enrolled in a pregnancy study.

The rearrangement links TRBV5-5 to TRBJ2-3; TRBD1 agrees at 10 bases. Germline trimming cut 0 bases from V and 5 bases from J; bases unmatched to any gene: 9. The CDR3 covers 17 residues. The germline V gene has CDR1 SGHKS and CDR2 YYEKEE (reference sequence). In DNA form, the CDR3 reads TGTGCCAGCAGCTTGGGTAGGCGACAGGGGGCCTTAGATACGCAGTATTTT. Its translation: CASSLGRRQGALDTQYF.

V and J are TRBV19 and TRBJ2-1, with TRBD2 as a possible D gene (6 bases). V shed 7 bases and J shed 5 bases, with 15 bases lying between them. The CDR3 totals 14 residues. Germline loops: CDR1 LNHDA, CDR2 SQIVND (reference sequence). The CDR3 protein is CASKLSSVNNEQFF. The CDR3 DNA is TGTGCCAGTAAATTGTCTAGCGTAAACAATGAGCAGTTCTTC.

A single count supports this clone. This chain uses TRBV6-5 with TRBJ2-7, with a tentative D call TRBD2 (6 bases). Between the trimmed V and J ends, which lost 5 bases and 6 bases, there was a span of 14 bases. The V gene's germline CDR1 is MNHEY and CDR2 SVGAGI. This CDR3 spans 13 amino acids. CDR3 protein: CASSLASLGEQYF. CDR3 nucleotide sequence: TGTGCCAGCAGTCTAGCGTCCCTTGGCGAGCAGTACTTC.